This record concerns one T cell receptor beta chain sequence. Its antigen is unknown. Every TCR beta cDNA library bore unique molecular identifiers. TCRdb re-analysed the PCR reads in MiXCR, keeping a single row per CDR3 protein. In the table there are about 570,000 distinct CDR3 sequences, 30% to 40% of which are singletons. Germline CDR1 is MNHNS and CDR2 is SASEGT. The CDR3 length is 14 residues. Between the trimmed V and J ends, which lost 7 bases and 4 bases, there was a span of 14 bases. These data are taken from a study of post-analysis software for immune sequencing data. Study findings and constraints: Five TRBV segments, including TRBV5-6, TRBV5-1 and TRBV20-1, were more frequent in patients than controls. Patients with multiple sclerosis recorded significantly lower normalized Chao1 diversity than controls, the study found. Strong co-clustering by F measure was seen for same-batch samples.

Sequences were obtained from blood. V and J are TRBV6-1 and TRBJ1-5; D remains unclear. The TCR originated in a girl under 18 with multiple sclerosis. CDR3 sequence: CASKRTDLNQPQHF. The CDR3, as DNA: TGTGCCAGCAAACGGACGGATTTGAATCAGCCCCAGCATTTT.